The T cell receptor (beta chain) under discussion was sequenced for a study of blood T cell repertoires in COVID-19 (dated by TCRdb to the early 2020s). Notes on the research overall: Samples from collaborators originated in the United States, Italy and Spain and spanned both the acute and convalescent phases of COVID-19. The material from the prospective study consisted of cDNA or gDNA derived from T cells, B-cell-depleted T cells, or PBMCs. Subjects who had been exposed to COVID-19, were actively infected with it, or had recovered from it provided the deeply sampled blood TCRbeta repertoires that made up the dataset. The repertoires were released in a freely available public database intended as a resource for research on the immune response to SARS-CoV-2. The samples were drawn from the first 160 participants of the ongoing ImmuneRACE study and from more than 1,000 subjects provided by 6 global collaborators. A de-identified subject ID, COVID-19 status, age in years and sex were almost always included in the sample metadata. Where available, HLA class I and class II types were obtained from metadata supplied by the sample provider rather than from assay-based typing. What the authors observed across the whole study: The amount of clinical and demographic metadata varied by source and participant and was provided uncurated.

The immunoSEQ Assay, a bias-controlled multiplex PCR, was used to amplify TCRbeta CDR3 regions from genomic DNA. The authors' analysis ran thus. Nucleated cell counts per sample were estimated from amplification of reference gene primers within the assay. Sequence reads were collapsed and filtered to measure the absolute abundance of every unique TCRbeta CDR3 rearrangement. Productive Simpson clonality was computed per sample as the square root of Simpson's diversity index over productive rearrangements. Here the immuneACCESS table is served through TCRdb, limited to in-frame sequences with V and J called. Missing clones are a known gap in these copies; in checked studies unresolved V genes cover under half, and the rest lacks a known reason. The DNA was the basis for D and trimming; V, J and clone size are from that table. The sample table lists around 270,000 clones, approximately 88% of them with a count of one. 3% to 3.5% of the sample comes from the top ten.

V gives up 0 bases and J gives up 4 bases, and the segment between their germline ends measures 12 bases. Including cysteine and phenylalanine, the CDR3 has 15 amino acids. Only the CDR3 part of the read is kept: 45 bases, read in frame from the first base. Taken from the germline V gene (reference sequence), the CDR1 and CDR2 loops are SGHNT and YYREEE. In its sample, this clone was seen once. Its binding antigen is unknown. Qualities for individual bases were not recorded, and no much larger clone is one base off. Enrolling through a virtual design, the prospective study's participants ranged in age from roughly 18 to 95 years and lived across 24 United States geographic areas. In the prospective study, cohorts were assigned on the basis of participant-reported clinical history obtained from a screening survey and a study questionnaire. A participant counted as exposed if, within 2 weeks of entering the study, that participant had been in contact with someone who had a PCR-confirmed or clinician-diagnosed COVID-19 case. Each participant in the prospective study had whole blood, serum and a nasopharyngeal or oropharyngeal swab collected by mobile phlebotomists. Over a roughly 2-month period, participants in the prospective study had the option of providing additional blood draws and questionnaires. Prospective study blood samples were shipped either frozen or at room temperature before DNA extraction.

The sequence came from a woman aged 40 to 50 who had been exposed to COVID-19. The sequence is built from TRBV5-4 and TRBJ2-3; the D gene is perhaps TRBD1, from 5 matching bases. Material: PBMCs or T cells enriched from blood (not recorded which). The CDR3 region reads CASSLDQGPPDTQYF. Read as DNA, the sequence is TGTGCCAGCAGCTTGGATCAGGGCCCCCCAGATACGCAGTATTTT. Reference TRBV5-4 and TRBJ2-3 genes cover what lies past the CDR3, so the full variable domain is ETGVTQSPTHLIKTRGQQVTLRCSSQSGHNTVSWYQQALGQGPQFIFQYYREEENGRGNFPPRFSGLQFPNYSSELNVNALELDDSALYLCASSLDQGPPDTQYFGPGTRLTVL.